This record covers a single TCR beta chain. This sample stems from a study of patients and donors after allogeneic stem cell transplantation. MiXCR, applied by TCRdb to the RT-PCR reads, yields one record per CDR3 protein. The sample lists about 230,000 distinct CDR3 sequences; around an eighth were seen once. Germline values: CDR1 MNHEY, CDR2 SVGAGI. CDR3 size: 16 residues. The junction had 4 bases not matched to a gene; V was cut back by 0 bases and J by 4 bases. This chain joins TRBV6-5 and TRBJ2-5; TRBD2 matches 11 bases. The sequenced material came from blood, either unsorted or a sorted T cell fraction (not recorded which). This receptor was taken from a human donor who was either an allogeneic HSCT recipient or a stem cell or donor lymphocyte infusion donor (not recorded which). It is not recorded whose cells these are; they may come from a transplant donor. CDR3 bases: TGTGCCAGCAGTTACTCAAGACTAGCGGGGAGAGAGACCCAGTACTTC. It codes for CASSYSRLAGRETQYF.